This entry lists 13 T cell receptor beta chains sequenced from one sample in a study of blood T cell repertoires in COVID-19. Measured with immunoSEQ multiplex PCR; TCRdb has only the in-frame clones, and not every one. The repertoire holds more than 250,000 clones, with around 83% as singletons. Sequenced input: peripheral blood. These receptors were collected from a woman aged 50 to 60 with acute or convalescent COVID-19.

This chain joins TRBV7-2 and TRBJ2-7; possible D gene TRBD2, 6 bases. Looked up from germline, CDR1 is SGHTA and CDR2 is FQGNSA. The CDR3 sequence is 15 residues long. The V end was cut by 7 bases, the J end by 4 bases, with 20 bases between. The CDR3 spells CASTPLGGATYEQYF. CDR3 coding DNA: TGTGCCAGCACCCCGTTGGGGGGAGCCACTTACGAGCAGTACTTC.

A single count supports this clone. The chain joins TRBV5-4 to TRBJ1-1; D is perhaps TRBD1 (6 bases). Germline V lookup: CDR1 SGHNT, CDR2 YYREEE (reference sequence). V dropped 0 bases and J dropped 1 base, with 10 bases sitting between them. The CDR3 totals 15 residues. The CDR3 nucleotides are TGTGCCAGCAGCTTGGAGGACAGAAAGAACACTGAAGCTTTCTTT. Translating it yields CASSLEDRKNTEAFF.

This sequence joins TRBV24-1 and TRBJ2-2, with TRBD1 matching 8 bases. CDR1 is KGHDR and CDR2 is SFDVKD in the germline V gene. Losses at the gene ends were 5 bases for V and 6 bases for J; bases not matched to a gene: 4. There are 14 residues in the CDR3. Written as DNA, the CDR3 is TGTGCCACCAGTGGGCCGACAGGGGCCGGGGAGCTGTTTTTT. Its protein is CATSGPTGAGELFF.

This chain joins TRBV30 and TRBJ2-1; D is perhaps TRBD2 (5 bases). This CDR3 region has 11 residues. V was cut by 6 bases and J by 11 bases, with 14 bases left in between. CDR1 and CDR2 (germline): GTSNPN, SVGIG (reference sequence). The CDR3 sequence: CACRGSQKQFF. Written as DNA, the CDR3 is TGTGCCTGCCGGGGATCTCAGAAGCAGTTCTTC. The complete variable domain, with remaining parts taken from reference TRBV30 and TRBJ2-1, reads SQTIHQWPATLVQPVGSPLSLECTVEGTSNPNLYWYRQAAGRGLQLLFYSVGIGQISSEVPQNLSASRPQDRQFILSSKKLLLSDSGFYLCACRGSQKQFFGPGTRLTVL.

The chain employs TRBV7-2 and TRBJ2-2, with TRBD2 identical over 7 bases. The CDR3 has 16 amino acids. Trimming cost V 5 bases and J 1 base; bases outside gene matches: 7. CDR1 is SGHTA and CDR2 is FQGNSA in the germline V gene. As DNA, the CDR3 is TGTGCCAGCAGCCCCCGTGAGCGGGGGAACACCGGGGAGCTGTTTTTT. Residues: CASSPRERGNTGELFF.

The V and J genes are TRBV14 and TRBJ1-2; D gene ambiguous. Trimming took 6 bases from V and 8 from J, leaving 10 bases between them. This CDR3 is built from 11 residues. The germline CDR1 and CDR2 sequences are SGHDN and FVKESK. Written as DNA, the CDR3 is TGTGCCAGCAGTCGGGTAGAGGGCTACACCTTC. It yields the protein CASSRVEGYTF. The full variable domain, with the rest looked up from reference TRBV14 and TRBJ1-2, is EAGVTQFPSHSVIEKGQTVTLRCDPISGHDNLYWYRRVMGKEIKFLLHFVKESKQDESGMPNNRFLAERTGGTYSTLKVQPAELEDSGVYFCASSRVEGYTFGSGTRLTVV.

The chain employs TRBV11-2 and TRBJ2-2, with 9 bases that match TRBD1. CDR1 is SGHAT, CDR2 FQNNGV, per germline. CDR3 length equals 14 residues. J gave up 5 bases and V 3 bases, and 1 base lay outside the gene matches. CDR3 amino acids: CASSLDRGTGELFF. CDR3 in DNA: TGTGCCAGCAGCTTGGACAGGGGAACCGGGGAGCTGTTTTTT.

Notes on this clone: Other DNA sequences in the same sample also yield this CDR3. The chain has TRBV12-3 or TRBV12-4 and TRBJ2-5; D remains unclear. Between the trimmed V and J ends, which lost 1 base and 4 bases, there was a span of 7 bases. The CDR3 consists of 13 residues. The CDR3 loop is CASSLGQRETQYF. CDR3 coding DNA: TGTGCCAGCAGTTTAGGCCAGCGAGAGACCCAGTACTTC.

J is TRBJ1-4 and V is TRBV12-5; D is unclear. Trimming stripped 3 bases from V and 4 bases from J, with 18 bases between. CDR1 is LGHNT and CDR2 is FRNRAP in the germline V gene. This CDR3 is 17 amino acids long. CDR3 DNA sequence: TGTGCTAGTGGTTTCCAAGGGAGGGAGAGGGATAATGAAAAACTGTTTTTT. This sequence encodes CASGFQGRERDNEKLFF.

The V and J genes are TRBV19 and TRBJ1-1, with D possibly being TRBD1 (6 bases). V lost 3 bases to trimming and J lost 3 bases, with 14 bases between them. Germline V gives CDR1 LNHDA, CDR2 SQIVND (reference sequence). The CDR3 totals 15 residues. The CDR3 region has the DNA TGTGCCAGTAGTATTGAGGACAGAAGGGACACTGAAGCTTTCTTT. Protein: CASSIEDRRDTEAFF.

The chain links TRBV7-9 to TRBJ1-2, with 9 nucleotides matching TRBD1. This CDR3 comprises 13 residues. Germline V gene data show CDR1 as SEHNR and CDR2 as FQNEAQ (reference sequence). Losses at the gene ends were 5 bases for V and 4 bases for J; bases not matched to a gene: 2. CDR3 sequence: CASSRDRVYGYTF. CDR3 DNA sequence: TGTGCCAGCAGCCGGGACAGGGTCTATGGCTACACCTTC.

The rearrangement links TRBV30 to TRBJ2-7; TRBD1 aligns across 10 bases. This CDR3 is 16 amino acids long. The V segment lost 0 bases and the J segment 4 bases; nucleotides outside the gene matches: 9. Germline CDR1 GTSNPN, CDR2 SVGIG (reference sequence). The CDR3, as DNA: TGTGCCTGGAGTGTAAGGTCCGGGACAGGGGCTTACGAGCAGTACTTC. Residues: CAWSVRSGTGAYEQYF.

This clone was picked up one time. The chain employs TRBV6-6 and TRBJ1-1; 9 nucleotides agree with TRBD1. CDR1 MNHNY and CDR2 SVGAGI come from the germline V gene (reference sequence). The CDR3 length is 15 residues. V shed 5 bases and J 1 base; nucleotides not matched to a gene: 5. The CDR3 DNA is TGTGCCAGCAGTCCCCAGGACAGGGGGAACACTGAAGCTTTCTTT. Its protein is CASSPQDRGNTEAFF.